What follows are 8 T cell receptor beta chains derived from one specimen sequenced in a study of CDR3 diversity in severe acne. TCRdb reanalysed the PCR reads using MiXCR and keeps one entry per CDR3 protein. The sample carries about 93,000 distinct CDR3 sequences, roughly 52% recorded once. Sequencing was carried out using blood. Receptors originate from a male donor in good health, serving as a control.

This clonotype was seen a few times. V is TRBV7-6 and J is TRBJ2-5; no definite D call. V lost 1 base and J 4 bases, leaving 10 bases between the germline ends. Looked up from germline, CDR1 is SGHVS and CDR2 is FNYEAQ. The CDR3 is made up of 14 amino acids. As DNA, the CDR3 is TGTGCCAGCAGCTTAGGGTCCTGGGCAGAGACCCAGTACTTC. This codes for CASSLGSWAETQYF.

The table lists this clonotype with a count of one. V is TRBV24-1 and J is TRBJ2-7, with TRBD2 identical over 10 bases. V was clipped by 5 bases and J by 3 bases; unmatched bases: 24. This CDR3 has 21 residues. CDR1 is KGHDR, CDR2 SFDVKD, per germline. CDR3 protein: CATSVQGWASGRPSWDYEQYF. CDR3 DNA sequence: TGTGCCACCAGTGTTCAGGGCTGGGCTAGCGGGAGACCATCGTGGGACTACGAGCAGTACTTC.

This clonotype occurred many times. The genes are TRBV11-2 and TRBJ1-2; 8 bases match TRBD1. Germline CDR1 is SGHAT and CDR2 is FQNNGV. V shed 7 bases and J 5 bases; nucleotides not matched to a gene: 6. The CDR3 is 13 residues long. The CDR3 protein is CASNPTGEYGYTF. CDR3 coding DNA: TGTGCCAGCAACCCGACAGGGGAATATGGCTACACCTTC.

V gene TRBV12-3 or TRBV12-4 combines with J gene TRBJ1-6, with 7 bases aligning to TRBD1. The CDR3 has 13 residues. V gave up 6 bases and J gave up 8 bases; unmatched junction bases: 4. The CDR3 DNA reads TGTGCCAGCAGGGGACAGTCCGATTCACCCCTCCACTTT. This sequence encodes CASRGQSDSPLHF.

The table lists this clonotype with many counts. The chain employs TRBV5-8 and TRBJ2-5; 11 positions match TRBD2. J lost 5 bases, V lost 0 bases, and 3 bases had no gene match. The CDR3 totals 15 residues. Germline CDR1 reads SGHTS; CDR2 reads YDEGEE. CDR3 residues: CASSLGLAGRETQYF. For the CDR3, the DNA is TGTGCCAGCAGCTTGGGACTAGCGGGAAGGGAGACCCAGTACTTC. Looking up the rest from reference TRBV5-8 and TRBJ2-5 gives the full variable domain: EAGVTQSPTHLIKTRGQQATLRCSPISGHTSVYWYQQALGLGLQFLLWYDEGEERNRGNFPPRFSGRQFPNYSSELNVNALELEDSALYLCASSLGLAGRETQYFGPGTRLLVL.

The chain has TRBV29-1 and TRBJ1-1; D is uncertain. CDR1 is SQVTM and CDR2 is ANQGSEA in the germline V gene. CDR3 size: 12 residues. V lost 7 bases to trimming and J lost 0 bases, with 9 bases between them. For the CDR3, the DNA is TGCAGCGGGCAAGCTATGAACACTGAAGCTTTCTTT. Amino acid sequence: CSGQAMNTEAFF. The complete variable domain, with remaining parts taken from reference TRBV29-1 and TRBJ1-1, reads SAVISQKPSRDICQRGTSLTIQCQVDSQVTMMFWYRQQPGQSLTLIATANQGSEATYESGFVIDKFPISRPNLTFSTLTVSNMSPEDSSIYLCSGQAMNTEAFFGQGTRLTVV.

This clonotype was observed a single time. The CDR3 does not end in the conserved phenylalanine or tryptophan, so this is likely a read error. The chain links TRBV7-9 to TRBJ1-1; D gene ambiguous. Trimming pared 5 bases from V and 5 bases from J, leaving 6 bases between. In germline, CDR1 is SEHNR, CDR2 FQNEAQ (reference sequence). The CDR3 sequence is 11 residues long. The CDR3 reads CASSPSTEAFL. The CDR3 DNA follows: TGTGCCAGCAGCCCCTCTACTGAAGCTTTCCTT.

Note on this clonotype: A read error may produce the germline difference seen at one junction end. The CDR3 coding sequence is TGTGCCAGTAGTATAGATGGGGACGGGCAGCTCTTC. Amino acid sequence: CASSIDGDGQLF. The gene calls are TRBV19 and TRBJ2-1; either TRBD1 or TRBD2 may fit D (5 bases each). Germline CDR1 is LNHDA and CDR2 is SQIVND (reference sequence). This CDR3 has 12 residues.